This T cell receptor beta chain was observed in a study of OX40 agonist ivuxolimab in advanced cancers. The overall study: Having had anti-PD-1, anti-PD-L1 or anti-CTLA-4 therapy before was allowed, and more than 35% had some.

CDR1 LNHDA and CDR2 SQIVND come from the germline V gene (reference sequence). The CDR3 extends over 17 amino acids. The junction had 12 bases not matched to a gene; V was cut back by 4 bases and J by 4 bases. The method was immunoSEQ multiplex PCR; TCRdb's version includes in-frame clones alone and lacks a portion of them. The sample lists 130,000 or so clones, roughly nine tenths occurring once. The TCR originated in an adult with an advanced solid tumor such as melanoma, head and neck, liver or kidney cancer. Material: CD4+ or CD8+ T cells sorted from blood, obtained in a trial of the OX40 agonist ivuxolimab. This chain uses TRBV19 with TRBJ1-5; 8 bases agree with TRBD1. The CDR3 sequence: CASSTDLGQGANQPQHF. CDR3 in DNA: TGTGCCAGTAGTACCGACCTCGGACAGGGCGCGAATCAGCCCCAGCATTTT.